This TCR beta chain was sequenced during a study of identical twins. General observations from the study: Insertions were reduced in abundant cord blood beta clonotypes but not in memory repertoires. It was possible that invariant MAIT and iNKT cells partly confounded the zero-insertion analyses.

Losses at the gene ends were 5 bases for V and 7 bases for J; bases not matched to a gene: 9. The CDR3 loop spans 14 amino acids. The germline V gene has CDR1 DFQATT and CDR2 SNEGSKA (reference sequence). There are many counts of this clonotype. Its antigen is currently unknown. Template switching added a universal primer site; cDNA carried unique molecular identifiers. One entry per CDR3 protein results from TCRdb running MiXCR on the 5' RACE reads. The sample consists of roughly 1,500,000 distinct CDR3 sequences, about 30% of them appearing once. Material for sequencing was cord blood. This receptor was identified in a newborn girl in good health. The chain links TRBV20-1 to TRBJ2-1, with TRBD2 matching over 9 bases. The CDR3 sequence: CSASPGLAVNEQFF. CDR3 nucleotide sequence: TGCAGTGCTTCCCCGGGACTAGCTGTAAATGAGCAGTTCTTC.